This T cell receptor beta chain appears in the sequencing data of a study of OX40 agonist ivuxolimab in advanced cancers. Study context: Eligibility rules accepted prior anti-PD-1, anti-PD-L1 or anti-CTLA-4 therapy, and 35% to 40% had some.

Study results and limitations: Among the nonresponders, some also had low normalized T-cell clonal expansion. Among the lowest peripheral clonal expansion occurred in 0.1-3.0 mg/kg partial responders.

The assay was immunoSEQ multiplex PCR, and TCRdb's table has in-frame clones only and misses some. The data hold about 150,000 clones, with approximately 94% observed a single time. In germline, CDR1 is SEHNR, CDR2 FQNEAQ (reference sequence). CDR3 length: 13 amino acids. The V end was cut by 5 bases, the J end by 5 bases, with 12 bases between. As for this clone: Its target is unknown.

The clonotype originates from an adult with an advanced solid tumor such as melanoma, head and neck, liver or kidney cancer. This chain links TRBV7-9 with TRBJ2-5; D ambiguous. This material consisted of CD4+ or CD8+ T cells sorted from blood, taken in a trial of the OX40 agonist ivuxolimab. CDR3 protein: CASSPTVGETQYF. CDR3 in DNA: TGTGCCAGCAGCCCAACGGTAGGGGAGACCCAGTACTTC. Full variable domain (missing parts from reference TRBV7-9 and TRBJ2-5): DTGVSQNPRHKITKRGQNVTFRCDPISEHNRLYWYRQTLGQGPEFLTYFQNEAQLEKSRLLSDRFSAERPKGSFSTLEIQRTEQGDSAMYLCASSPTVGETQYFGPGTRLLVL.